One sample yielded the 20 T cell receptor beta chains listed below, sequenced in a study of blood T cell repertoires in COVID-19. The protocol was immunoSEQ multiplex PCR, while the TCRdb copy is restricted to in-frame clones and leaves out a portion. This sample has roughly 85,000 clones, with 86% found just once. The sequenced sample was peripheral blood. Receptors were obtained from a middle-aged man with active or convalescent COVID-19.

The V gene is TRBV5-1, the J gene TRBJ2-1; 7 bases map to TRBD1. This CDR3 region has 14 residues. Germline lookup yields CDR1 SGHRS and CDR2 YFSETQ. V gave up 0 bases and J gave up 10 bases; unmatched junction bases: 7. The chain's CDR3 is CASSLEQGLMEQFF. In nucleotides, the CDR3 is TGCGCCAGCAGCTTGGAACAGGGGTTGATGGAGCAGTTCTTC.

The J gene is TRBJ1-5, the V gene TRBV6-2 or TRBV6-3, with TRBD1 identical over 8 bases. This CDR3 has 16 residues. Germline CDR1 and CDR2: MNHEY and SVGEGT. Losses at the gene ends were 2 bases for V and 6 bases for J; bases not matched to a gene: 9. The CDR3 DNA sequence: TGTGCCAGCAGTTACGGGACACAGGGGGTCAGTCAGCCCCAGCATTTT. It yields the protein CASSYGTQGVSQPQHF.

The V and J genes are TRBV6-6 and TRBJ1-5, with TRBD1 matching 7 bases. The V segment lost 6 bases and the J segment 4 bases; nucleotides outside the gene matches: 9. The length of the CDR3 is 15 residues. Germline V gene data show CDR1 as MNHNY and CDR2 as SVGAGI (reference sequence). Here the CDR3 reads CASRPPGQLNQPQHF. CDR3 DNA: TGTGCCAGCAGACCCCCGGGACAGTTGAATCAGCCCCAGCATTTT.

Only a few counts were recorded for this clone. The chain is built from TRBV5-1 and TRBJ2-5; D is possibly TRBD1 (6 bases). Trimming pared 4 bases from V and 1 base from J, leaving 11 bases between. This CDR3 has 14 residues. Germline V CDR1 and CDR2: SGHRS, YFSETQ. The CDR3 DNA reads TGCGCCAGCAGCCCAACGACAGGCCAAGAGACCCAGTACTTC. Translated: CASSPTTGQETQYF. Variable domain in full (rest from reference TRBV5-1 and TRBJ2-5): KAGVTQTPRYLIKTRGQQVTLSCSPISGHRSVSWYQQTPGQGLQFLFEYFSETQRNKGNFPGRFSGRQFSNSRSEMNVSTLELGDSALYLCASSPTTGQETQYFGPGTRLLVL.

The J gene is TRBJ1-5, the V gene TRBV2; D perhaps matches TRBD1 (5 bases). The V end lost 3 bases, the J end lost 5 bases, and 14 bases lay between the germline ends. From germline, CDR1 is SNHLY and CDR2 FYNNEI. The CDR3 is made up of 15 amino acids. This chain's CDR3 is CASSELGETYQPQHF. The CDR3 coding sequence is TGTGCCAGCAGTGAGCTAGGGGAAACATATCAGCCCCAGCATTTT.

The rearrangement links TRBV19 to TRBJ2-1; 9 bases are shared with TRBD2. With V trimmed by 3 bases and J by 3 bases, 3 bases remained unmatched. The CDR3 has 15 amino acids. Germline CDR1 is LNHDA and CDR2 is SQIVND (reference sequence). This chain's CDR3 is CASSIDSGGYNEQFF. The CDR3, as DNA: TGTGCCAGTAGTATCGATAGCGGGGGCTACAATGAGCAGTTCTTC.

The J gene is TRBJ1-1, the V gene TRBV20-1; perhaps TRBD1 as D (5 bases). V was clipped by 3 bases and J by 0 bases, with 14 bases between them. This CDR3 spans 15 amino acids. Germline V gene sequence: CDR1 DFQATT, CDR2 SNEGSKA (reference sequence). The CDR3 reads CSASRGQGMNTEAFF. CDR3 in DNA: TGCAGTGCTAGTCGAGGACAAGGTATGAACACTGAAGCTTTCTTT.

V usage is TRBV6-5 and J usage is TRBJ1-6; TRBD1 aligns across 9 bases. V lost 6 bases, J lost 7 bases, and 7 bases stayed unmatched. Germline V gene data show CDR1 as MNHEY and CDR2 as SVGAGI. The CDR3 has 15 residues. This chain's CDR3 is CASSRRTGVNSPLHF. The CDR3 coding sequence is TGTGCCAGCAGCCGCCGGACAGGGGTAAATTCACCCCTCCACTTT.

In nucleotides, the CDR3 is TGTGCCAGCAGTAGTGTTAGCACAGATACGCAGTATTTT. This codes for CASSSVSTDTQYF. This sequence joins TRBV9 and TRBJ2-3; no definite D call. V was pared by 5 bases and J by 0 bases, with 7 bases between. From germline, CDR1 is SGDLS and CDR2 YYNGEE. This CDR3 is 13 amino acids long.

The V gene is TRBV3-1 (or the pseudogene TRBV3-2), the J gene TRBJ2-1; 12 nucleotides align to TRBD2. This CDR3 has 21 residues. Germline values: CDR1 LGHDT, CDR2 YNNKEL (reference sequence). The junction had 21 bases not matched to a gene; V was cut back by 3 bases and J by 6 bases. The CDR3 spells CASSQPAGTGGTSGFANEQFF. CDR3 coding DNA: TGTGCCAGCAGCCAGCCAGCCGGGACAGGAGGGACTAGCGGGTTCGCCAATGAGCAGTTCTTC.

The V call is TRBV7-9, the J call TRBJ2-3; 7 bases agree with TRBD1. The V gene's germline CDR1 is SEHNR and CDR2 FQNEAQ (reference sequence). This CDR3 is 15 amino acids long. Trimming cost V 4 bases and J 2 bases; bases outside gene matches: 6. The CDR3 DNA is TGTGCCAGCAGCTCGAACAGGGGAAACACAGATACGCAGTATTTT. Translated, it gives CASSSNRGNTDTQYF. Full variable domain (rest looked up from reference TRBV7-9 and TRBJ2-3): DTGVSQNPRHKITKRGQNVTFRCDPISEHNRLYWYRQTLGQGPEFLTYFQNEAQLEKSRLLSDRFSAERPKGSFSTLEIQRTEQGDSAMYLCASSSNRGNTDTQYFGPGTRLTVL.

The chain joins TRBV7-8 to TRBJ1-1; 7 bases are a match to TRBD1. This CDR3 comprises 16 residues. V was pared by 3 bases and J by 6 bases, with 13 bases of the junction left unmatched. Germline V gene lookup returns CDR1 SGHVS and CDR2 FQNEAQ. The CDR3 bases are TGTGCCAGCAGCTTGGCCGCGGGTAGGGGGCTTGCTGAAGCTTTCTTT. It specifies CASSLAAGRGLAEAFF.

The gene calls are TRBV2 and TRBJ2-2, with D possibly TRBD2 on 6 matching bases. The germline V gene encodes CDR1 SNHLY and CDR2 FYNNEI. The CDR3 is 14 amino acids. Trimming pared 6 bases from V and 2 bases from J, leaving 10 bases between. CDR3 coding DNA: TGTGCCAGCAGCCGGGACTCAAACACCGGGGAGCTGTTTTTT. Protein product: CASSRDSNTGELFF.

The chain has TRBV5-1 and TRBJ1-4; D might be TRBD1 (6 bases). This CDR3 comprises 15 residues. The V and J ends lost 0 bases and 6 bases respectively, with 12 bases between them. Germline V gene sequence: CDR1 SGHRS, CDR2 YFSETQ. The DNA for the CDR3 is TGCGCCAGCAGCTTGGCCAGGGGTAGGGATGAAAAACTGTTTTTT. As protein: CASSLARGRDEKLFF.

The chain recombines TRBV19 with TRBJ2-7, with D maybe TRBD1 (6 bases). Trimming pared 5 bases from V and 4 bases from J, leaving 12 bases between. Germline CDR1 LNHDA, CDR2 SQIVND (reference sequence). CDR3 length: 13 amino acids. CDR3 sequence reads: CASSLQGPYEQYF. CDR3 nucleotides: TGTGCCAGTAGTCTACAGGGTCCATACGAGCAGTACTTC.

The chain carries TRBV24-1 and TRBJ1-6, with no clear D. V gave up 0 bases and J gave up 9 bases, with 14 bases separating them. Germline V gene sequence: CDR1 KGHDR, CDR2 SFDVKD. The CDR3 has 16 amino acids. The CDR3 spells CATSDLPHSGGSPLHF. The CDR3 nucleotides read TGTGCCACCAGTGATTTGCCCCACTCGGGTGGTTCACCCCTCCACTTT.

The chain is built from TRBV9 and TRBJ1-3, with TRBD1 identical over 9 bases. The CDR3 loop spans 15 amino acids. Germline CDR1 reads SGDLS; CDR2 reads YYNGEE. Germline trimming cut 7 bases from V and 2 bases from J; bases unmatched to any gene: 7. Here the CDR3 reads CASAGTGIPGNTIYF. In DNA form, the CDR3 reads TGTGCCAGCGCGGGGACAGGGATCCCTGGAAACACCATATATTTT.

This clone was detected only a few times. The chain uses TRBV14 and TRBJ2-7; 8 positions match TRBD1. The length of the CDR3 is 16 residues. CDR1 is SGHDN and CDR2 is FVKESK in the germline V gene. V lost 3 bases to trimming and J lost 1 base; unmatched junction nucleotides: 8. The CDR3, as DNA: TGTGCCAGCAGCCAGGACTGGACAGGGAGATCCTACGAGCAGTACTTC. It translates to CASSQDWTGRSYEQYF.

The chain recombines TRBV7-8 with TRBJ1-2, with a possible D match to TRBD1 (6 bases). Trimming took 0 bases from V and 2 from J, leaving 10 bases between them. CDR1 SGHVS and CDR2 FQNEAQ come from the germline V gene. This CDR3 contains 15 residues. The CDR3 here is CASSLAKGQNYGYTF. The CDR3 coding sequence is TGTGCCAGCAGCTTAGCAAAGGGACAAAACTATGGCTACACCTTC.

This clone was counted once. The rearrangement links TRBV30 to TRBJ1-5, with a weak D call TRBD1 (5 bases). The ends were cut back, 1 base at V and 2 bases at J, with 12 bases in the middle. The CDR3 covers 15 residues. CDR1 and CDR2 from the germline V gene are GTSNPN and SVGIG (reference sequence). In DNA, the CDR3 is TGTGCCTGGAGTGACGGGTCCAGGGGCAATCAGCCCCAGCATTTT. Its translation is CAWSDGSRGNQPQHF. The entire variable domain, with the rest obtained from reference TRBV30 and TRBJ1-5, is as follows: SQTIHQWPATLVQPVGSPLSLECTVEGTSNPNLYWYRQAAGRGLQLLFYSVGIGQISSEVPQNLSASRPQDRQFILSSKKLLLSDSGFYLCAWSDGSRGNQPQHFGDGTRLSIL.